This T cell receptor beta chain was identified during a study of glioma-infiltrating T cells after dendritic cell vaccination. All glioblastoma patients lacked an isocitrate dehydrogenase mutation. V shed 1 base and J 7 bases; nucleotides not matched to a gene: 10. The CDR3 contains 15 residues. Germline V gene lookup returns CDR1 GTSNPN and CDR2 SVGIG (reference sequence). Libraries were prepared by immunoSEQ multiplex PCR; TCRdb keeps only in-frame clonotypes and omits some of them. The sample lists approximately 84,000 clones; 70% to 90% were seen once. This sample comprised blood, obtained before dendritic cell vaccination. The rearrangement links TRBV30 to TRBJ1-5; 7 nucleotides match TRBD1. The TCR sequence derives from a human donor with glioblastoma. Here the CDR3 reads CAWSELGGPGQPQHF. CDR3 sequence (DNA): TGTGCCTGGAGTGAATTAGGGGGCCCGGGACAGCCCCAGCATTTT.